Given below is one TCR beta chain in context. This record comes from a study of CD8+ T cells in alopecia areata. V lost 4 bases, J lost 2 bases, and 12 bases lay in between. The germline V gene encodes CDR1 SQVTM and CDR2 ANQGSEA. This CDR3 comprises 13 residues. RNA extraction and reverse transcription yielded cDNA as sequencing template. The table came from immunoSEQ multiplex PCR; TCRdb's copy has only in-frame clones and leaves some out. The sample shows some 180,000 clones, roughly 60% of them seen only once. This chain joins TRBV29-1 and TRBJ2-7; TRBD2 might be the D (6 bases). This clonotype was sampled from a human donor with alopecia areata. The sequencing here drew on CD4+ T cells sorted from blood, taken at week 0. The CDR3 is CSVGGPGAYEQYF. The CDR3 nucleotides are TGCAGCGTTGGTGGGCCGGGGGCCTACGAGCAGTACTTC.